These 10 T cell receptor beta chains share one sample of origin, sequenced in a study of blood T cell repertoires in COVID-19. TCRdb's copy holds only in-frame clones and misses some; the assay was immunoSEQ multiplex PCR. The table includes about 74,000 clones, 84% detected once. Specimen: peripheral blood. The receptors come from a man over 45 with active COVID-19.

CDR3 amino acids: CASSFLTGGARTEAFF. CDR3 coding DNA: TGTGCCAGCAGCTTTCTGACAGGGGGGGCTAGGACTGAAGCTTTCTTT. The chain is built from TRBV5-6 and TRBJ1-1; TRBD1 aligns across 9 bases. The CDR3 has 16 amino acids. The V and J ends lost 2 bases and 5 bases, in that order; junction bases with no gene match: 10. Per germline, CDR1 SGHDT and CDR2 YYEEEE.

This clone was found a few times. This sequence joins TRBV2 and TRBJ1-1; 9 nucleotides agree with TRBD1. CDR3 length: 11 amino acids. Germline CDR1 and CDR2: SNHLY and FYNNEI. J lost 6 bases, V lost 11 bases, and 4 bases had no gene match. CDR3 protein: CAGGQGPEAFF. The CDR3 DNA sequence: TGTGCCGGGGGACAGGGACCTGAAGCTTTCTTT.

V is TRBV7-2 and J is TRBJ1-2; TRBD1 might be the D (6 bases). The V gene lost 3 bases and the J gene lost 4 bases, with 15 bases spanning the gap. CDR1 SGHTA and CDR2 FQGNSA come from the germline V gene. This CDR3 is 15 amino acids long. The CDR3 protein is CASSFEQGEAYGYTF. The CDR3 nucleotides are TGTGCCAGCAGCTTCGAACAGGGAGAGGCCTATGGCTACACCTTC.

The chain combines TRBV2 with TRBJ2-7; 7 nucleotides match TRBD2. The CDR3 sequence is 15 residues long. Trimming removed 3 bases from V and 7 bases from J; junction bases left unmatched: 12. The germline V gene has CDR1 SNHLY and CDR2 FYNNEI. CDR3 coding DNA: TGTGCCAGCAGTGACTCTAGCGGACCAGGTCGAGAGCAGTACTTC. This codes for CASSDSSGPGREQYF.

The chain recombines TRBV29-1 with TRBJ2-7; 13 bases are shared with TRBD2. Unmatched junction bases numbered 6, after V lost 4 bases and J lost 3 bases. Germline assignment: CDR1 SQVTM and CDR2 ANQGSEA. The CDR3 extends over 15 amino acids. CDR3 in amino acids: CSVVSRTSGGYEQYF. The CDR3 DNA sequence: TGCAGCGTTGTTTCGAGGACTAGCGGGGGCTACGAGCAGTACTTC.

This chain uses TRBV5-1 with TRBJ1-2, with D perhaps matching TRBD1 (6 bases). This CDR3 region has 15 residues. Trimming left V 6 bases short and J 0 bases short, with 15 bases between. The germline gives CDR1 SGHRS, CDR2 YFSETQ. The CDR3 is CASNLQGSANYGYTF. DNA of the CDR3: TGCGCCAGCAACTTACAGGGATCGGCTAACTATGGCTACACCTTC.

This chain links TRBV9 with TRBJ1-1, with 8 bases identical to TRBD1. The CDR3 covers 15 residues. The V segment lost 3 bases and the J segment 0 bases; nucleotides outside the gene matches: 4. Germline V gives CDR1 SGDLS, CDR2 YYNGEE. The CDR3 here is CASSERTGMNTEAFF. The CDR3 bases are TGTGCCAGCAGCGAGAGGACAGGGATGAACACTGAAGCTTTCTTT.

V usage is TRBV7-2 and J usage is TRBJ1-2; D not certain. Germline V gene data show CDR1 as SGHTA and CDR2 as FQGNSA. The CDR3 sequence is 11 residues long. V lost 3 bases, J lost 7 bases, and 6 bases lay in between. The CDR3 region has the DNA TGTGCCAGCAGCTTCCTCCGTGGCTACACCTTC. Translation: CASSFLRGYTF. The whole variable domain, filled in from reference TRBV7-2 and TRBJ1-2, reads GAGVSQSPSNKVTEKGKDVELRCDPISGHTALYWYRQSLGQGLEFLIYFQGNSAPDKSGLPSDRFSAERTGGSVSTLTIQRTQQEDSAVYLCASSFLRGYTFGSGTRLTVV.

The chain joins TRBV6-5 to TRBJ1-5; D ambiguous. This CDR3 contains 12 residues. The germline CDR1 and CDR2 sequences are MNHEY and SVGAGI. V was pared by 6 bases and J by 9 bases, with 12 bases between. CDR3 sequence reads: CASRSYYGPQHF. The CDR3 nucleotides read TGTGCCAGCAGATCCTATTATGGGCCCCAGCATTTT.

The chain employs TRBV6-6 and TRBJ1-1; D possibly corresponds to TRBD1 (6 bases). Per germline, CDR1 MNHNY and CDR2 SVGAGI (reference sequence). This CDR3 comprises 14 residues. V shed 0 bases and J shed 7 bases, with 12 bases lying between them. As DNA, the CDR3 is TGTGCCAGCAGTTACTCGACTCAGGGGATTGAAGCTTTCTTT. This gives the protein CASSYSTQGIEAFF.